A single sample gave rise to the 6 T cell receptor beta chains below, sequenced in a study of cytomegalovirus exposure and HLA in healthy donors. A multiplex PCR was run with 60 Vbeta primers and 13 Jbeta primers. The data were produced by immunoSEQ multiplex PCR, yet TCRdb's version contains in-frame clones alone and is incomplete. In the table there are about 130,000 clones, 65% to 85% of which are singletons. What was sequenced was PBMCs. The receptors were sampled from a woman in her thirties or forties in good health and CMV-seronegative.

The chain joins TRBV5-5 to TRBJ2-3, with TRBD2 as a possible D gene (6 bases). This CDR3 is built from 16 residues. Germline V CDR1 and CDR2: SGHKS, YYEKEE (reference sequence). The V end was cut by 0 bases, the J end by 6 bases, with 17 bases between. The CDR3 is CASSLAPGDKRDTQYF. CDR3 nucleotide sequence: TGTGCCAGCAGCTTGGCCCCGGGAGACAAACGTGATACGCAGTATTTT.

Only a few counts were recorded for this clone. The chain couples TRBV5-1 to TRBJ1-5; TRBD1 matches at 10 bases. Trimming took 3 bases from V and 2 from J; bases not matched to a gene: 2. Germline values: CDR1 SGHRS, CDR2 YFSETQ. There are 15 residues in the CDR3. CDR3 bases: TGCGCCAGCAGCTGGGACAGGGGCGGCAATCAGCCCCAGCATTTT. Protein: CASSWDRGGNQPQHF. Supplemented by reference TRBV5-1 and TRBJ1-5, the full variable domain reads KAGVTQTPRYLIKTRGQQVTLSCSPISGHRSVSWYQQTPGQGLQFLFEYFSETQRNKGNFPGRFSGRQFSNSRSEMNVSTLELGDSALYLCASSWDRGGNQPQHFGDGTRLSIL.

The V call is TRBV2, the J call TRBJ2-7, with 8 bases lining up with TRBD1. Germline CDR1 and CDR2: SNHLY and FYNNEI. The CDR3 sequence is 15 residues long. The V gene end was trimmed by 6 bases and the J gene end by 2 bases; junction bases not matched to a gene: 9. The CDR3 coding sequence is TGTGCCAGCAGAACCCAGGGGGCGCGGGCCTACGAGCAGTACTTC. Translating gives CASRTQGARAYEQYF.

Comment on this clone: The germline gene is not matched at one end of the junction; a read error may be the cause. V usage is TRBV5-1 and J usage is TRBJ2-6; D is perhaps TRBD1 (6 bases). The CDR3 sequence is 16 residues long. Germline V gene lookup returns CDR1 SGHRS and CDR2 YFSETQ. CDR3 in amino acids: CASSLNEGHGANGLTF. The CDR3 DNA reads TGCGCCAGCAGCTTGAACGAGGGACACGGGGCCAACGGCCTGACTTTC.

The chain employs TRBV19 and TRBJ1-2, with no clear D. Germline-derived CDR1 and CDR2 are LNHDA and SQIVND (reference sequence). The V end was cut by 6 bases, the J end by 10 bases, with 15 bases between. The CDR3 has 12 amino acids. The CDR3 spells CASSIQKSDYTF. CDR3 bases: TGTGCCAGTAGCATACAGAAGTCAGACTACACCTTC.

The chain recombines TRBV2 with TRBJ2-7; no firm D call. Germline V gene lookup returns CDR1 SNHLY and CDR2 FYNNEI. Trimming took off 7 bases at V and 2 bases at J, with 9 bases between the two ends. The CDR3 is 12 amino acids. In nucleotides, the CDR3 is TGTGCCAGCATTCTGGAGACCTACGAGCAGTACTTC. Protein sequence: CASILETYEQYF.